The 27 T cell receptor beta chains below were found in one sample sequenced in a study of T cell responses to AZD1222 COVID-19 vaccine. Assay used: immunoSEQ multiplex PCR; TCRdb lists only in-frame clones, some missing. In the table there are approximately 190,000 clones, 94% of which are singletons. The sample in question was peripheral blood, obtained on day 0 of AZD1222 vaccination. Source of these receptors: an adult in good health.

The gene calls are TRBV29-1 and TRBJ2-2; unclear D gene. The V end lost 7 bases, the J end lost 9 bases, and 6 bases lay between the germline ends. The germline V gene encodes CDR1 SQVTM and CDR2 ANQGSEA. The CDR3 is 9 amino acids. The CDR3 region has the DNA TGCAGCGATGAGAGGGAGCTGTTTTTT. This gives the protein CSDERELFF.

CDR3: CASSGGQRVYQPQHF. The DNA for the CDR3 is TGTGCCAGCTCCGGTGGACAGAGGGTATATCAGCCCCAGCATTTT. The V call is TRBV6-5, the J call TRBJ1-5; TRBD1 is a possible D gene (6 bases). The germline V gene has CDR1 MNHEY and CDR2 SVGAGI. CDR3 size: 15 residues. The V gene lost 8 bases and the J gene lost 5 bases, with 19 bases spanning the gap.

The V and J genes are TRBV28 and TRBJ1-6; D not resolved. Germline CDR1 and CDR2: MDHEN and SYDVKM. The CDR3 contains 12 residues. The V gene lost 10 bases and the J gene lost 5 bases, with 9 bases spanning the gap. The CDR3 DNA follows: TGTGCCACCAAGGGTAATAATTCACCCCTCCACTTT. This encodes CATKGNNSPLHF.

This clone has just one count. J is TRBJ1-5 and V is TRBV5-1; 7 nucleotides match TRBD1. J gave up 2 bases and V 0 bases, and 8 bases lay outside the gene matches. Per germline, CDR1 SGHRS and CDR2 YFSETQ. This CDR3 contains 17 residues. CDR3: CASSLDGTVTGNQPQHF. In DNA, the CDR3 is TGCGCCAGCAGCTTGGACGGGACAGTTACCGGCAATCAGCCCCAGCATTTT.

This chain joins TRBV7-6 and TRBJ2-5, with 11 bases lining up with TRBD2. The V segment lost 1 base and the J segment 5 bases; nucleotides outside the gene matches: 9. CDR1 and CDR2 (germline): SGHVS, FNYEAQ. The CDR3 runs to 17 residues. Here the CDR3 reads CASSLVAGGSADETQYF. The CDR3 nucleotides are TGTGCCAGCAGCTTAGTAGCGGGAGGGTCGGCGGATGAGACCCAGTACTTC.

DNA for the CDR3: TGTGCCAGCAGCTTGGGTGGGAGCAGGGCGGAGACCCAGTACTTC. As protein: CASSLGGSRAETQYF. The chain carries TRBV5-5 and TRBJ2-5; D could derive from TRBD1 or TRBD2 (5 bases each). V was trimmed by 0 bases and J by 5 bases, leaving 14 bases between them. Germline V gene data show CDR1 as SGHKS and CDR2 as YYEKEE (reference sequence). CDR3 size: 15 residues. The full variable domain, its missing parts supplied by reference TRBV5-5 and TRBJ2-5, is DAGVTQSPTHLIKTRGQQVTLRCSPISGHKSVSWYQQVLGQGPQFIFQYYEKEERGRGNFPDRFSARQFPNYSSELNVNALLLGDSALYLCASSLGGSRAETQYFGPGTRLLVL.

V and J are TRBV19 and TRBJ1-1; no reliable D call. V lost 0 bases, J lost 1 base, and 9 bases lay in between. The CDR3 length is 15 residues. Germline V lookup: CDR1 LNHDA, CDR2 SQIVND (reference sequence). The DNA of the CDR3 is TGTGCCAGTAGTATAGATCGACTCCGGAACACTGAAGCTTTCTTT. Residues: CASSIDRLRNTEAFF.

The chain joins TRBV18 to TRBJ2-1; TRBD1 agrees at 9 bases. The germline CDR1 and CDR2 sequences are KGHSH and LQKENI. CDR3 length: 15 residues. V shed 4 bases and J 2 bases; nucleotides not matched to a gene: 3. The CDR3 spells CASSQQGAPYNEQFF. For the CDR3, the DNA is TGTGCCAGCTCACAACAGGGGGCCCCCTACAATGAGCAGTTCTTC.

This rearrangement joins TRBV4-3 to TRBJ2-7, with 9 nucleotides matching TRBD1. V trimming: 4 bases; J trimming: 4 bases; junction bases outside the gene matches: 8. The CDR3 consists of 15 residues. The V gene's germline CDR1 is LGHNA and CDR2 YSLEER. CDR3: CASSRSLTGGYEQYF. In DNA, the CDR3 is TGCGCCAGCAGCCGGTCCCTGACAGGGGGGTACGAGCAGTACTTC.

The chain couples TRBV6-1 to TRBJ2-7, with D unclear. The CDR3 length is 14 residues. The ends were cut back, 2 bases at V and 3 bases at J, with 11 bases in the middle. Per germline, CDR1 MNHNS and CDR2 SASEGT. DNA of the CDR3: TGTGCCAGCAGTGAAAATGCATTACTCTACGAGCAGTACTTC. Protein product: CASSENALLYEQYF.

The chain recombines TRBV7-2 with TRBJ2-7; D perhaps matches TRBD1 (5 bases). Trimming removed 3 bases from V and 1 base from J, with 7 bases in between. The CDR3 spans 13 residues. Germline values: CDR1 SGHTA, CDR2 FQGNSA. Here the CDR3 reads CASSFRGSYEQYF. DNA for the CDR3: TGTGCCAGCAGCTTTAGGGGTTCCTACGAGCAGTACTTC.

The sample holds one count of this clone. The V gene is TRBV12-5, the J gene TRBJ1-1; D is unresolved. CDR3 length: 13 residues. Germline CDR1 is LGHNT and CDR2 is FRNRAP. Trimming left V 6 bases short and J 1 base short, with 9 bases between. This CDR3 reads CASGRTENTEAFF. The CDR3 DNA reads as TGTGCTAGTGGACGGACGGAGAACACTGAAGCTTTCTTT.

V usage is TRBV28 and J usage is TRBJ2-6, with D perhaps being TRBD1 or TRBD2 (5 bases each). V was clipped by 7 bases and J by 0 bases, with 10 bases between them. Looked up from germline, CDR1 is MDHEN and CDR2 is SYDVKM. This CDR3 has 15 residues. Here the CDR3 reads CASTRGISGANVLTF. CDR3 DNA sequence: TGTGCCAGCACACGGGGCATCTCTGGGGCCAACGTCCTGACTTTC.

V usage is TRBV28 and J usage is TRBJ1-6; D gene uncertain. Germline CDR1 is MDHEN and CDR2 is SYDVKM. Trimming cost V 3 bases and J 10 bases, with 10 bases left between them. This CDR3 spans 13 amino acids. In DNA form, the CDR3 reads TGTGCCAGCAGTTTGTCAGGAGAATCACCCCTCCACTTT. This sequence encodes CASSLSGESPLHF.

This chain links TRBV7-2 with TRBJ2-7; D is tentatively TRBD1 or TRBD2 (6 bases each). CDR1 SGHTA and CDR2 FQGNSA come from the germline V gene. This CDR3 region has 12 residues. V was cut by 5 bases and J by 6 bases, with 11 bases left in between. The DNA for the CDR3 is TGTGCCAGCAGCCGTCCGGGGGCCGAGCAGTACTTC. Residues: CASSRPGAEQYF.

The chain links TRBV6-5 to TRBJ1-5; weak D call: TRBD1 (5 bases). The CDR3 sequence is 14 residues long. The germline CDR1 and CDR2 sequences are MNHEY and SVGAGI. Trimming pared 4 bases from V and 4 bases from J, leaving 11 bases between. This chain's CDR3 is CASSSDIWNQPQHF. For the CDR3, the DNA is TGTGCCAGCAGTTCGGACATATGGAATCAGCCCCAGCATTTT.

This chain connects TRBV11-2 to TRBJ1-3, with D possibly TRBD1 on 5 matching bases. Germline loops: CDR1 SGHAT, CDR2 FQNNGV. V lost 4 bases and J lost 0, with 10 bases in between. The CDR3 has 15 amino acids. The CDR3 region is CASSSGGLSGNTIYF. CDR3 DNA sequence: TGTGCCAGCAGCTCGGGGGGACTCTCTGGAAACACCATATATTTT.

The chain is built from TRBV5-4 and TRBJ1-1; D may be TRBD1 (5 bases). The CDR3 has 14 residues. Germline V gene sequence: CDR1 SGHNT, CDR2 YYREEE (reference sequence). Trimming shortened V by 6 bases and J by 2 bases, and 14 bases separated the two germline ends. CDR3 nucleotides: TGTGCCAGCAATCCGGGGGGATCAAACACTGAAGCTTTCTTT. Its protein product is CASNPGGSNTEAFF. Together with reference TRBV5-4 and TRBJ1-1, the CDR3 gives the full variable domain: ETGVTQSPTHLIKTRGQQVTLRCSSQSGHNTVSWYQQALGQGPQFIFQYYREEENGRGNFPPRFSGLQFPNYSSELNVNALELDDSALYLCASNPGGSNTEAFFGQGTRLTVV.

This chain uses TRBV18 with TRBJ2-1; D is unresolved. V lost 3 bases to trimming and J lost 0 bases, with 9 bases between them. CDR1 KGHSH and CDR2 LQKENI come from the germline V gene. This CDR3 is 15 amino acids long. The CDR3 sequence: CASSPVSSSYNEQFF. Written as DNA, the CDR3 is TGTGCCAGCTCACCCGTCTCAAGCTCCTACAATGAGCAGTTCTTC.

The chain uses TRBV7-3 and TRBJ2-2; D possibly corresponds to TRBD2 (7 bases). CDR3 length equals 13 residues. Germline CDR1 reads SGHTA; CDR2 reads FQGTGA. V was clipped by 5 bases and J by 7 bases, with 11 bases between them. The CDR3 DNA reads TGTGCCAGCAGCGCGGGGGCGGTCGGGGAGCTGTTTTTT. Translating gives CASSAGAVGELFF.

The chain uses TRBV3-1 (or the pseudogene TRBV3-2) and TRBJ1-3; possible D gene TRBD1, 5 bases. There are 14 residues in the CDR3. V gave up 0 bases and J gave up 9 bases, with 12 bases separating them. Germline CDR1 LGHDT, CDR2 YNNKEL (reference sequence). The CDR3 DNA is TGTGCCAGCAGCCAAGAGAGTTCTAGGGGCACCATATATTTT. Translating it yields CASSQESSRGTIYF.

With regard to this clone: A read error may produce the germline difference seen at one junction end. The V call is TRBV2, the J call TRBJ2-7; no firm D call. Germline lookup yields CDR1 SNHLY and CDR2 FYNNEI. This CDR3 contains 10 residues. This chain's CDR3 is CASREGEQYF. CDR3 bases: TGTGCCAGCAGGGAAGGTGAGCAGTACTTC.

The CDR3 DNA sequence: TGTGCCAGCCGCGCGGCAGGGGGCGGTAATCAGCCCCAGCATTTT. Translating it yields CASRAAGGGNQPQHF. The rearrangement links TRBV28 to TRBJ1-5, with TRBD1 matching over 8 bases. The J segment lost 4 bases and the V segment lost 8 bases, leaving 10 bases of the junction unmatched. Per the germline V gene, CDR1 is MDHEN and CDR2 is SYDVKM. This CDR3 comprises 15 residues.

The chain has TRBV5-1 and TRBJ2-2; a weak D match, TRBD1 (5 bases). The CDR3 contains 15 residues. Germline V lookup: CDR1 SGHRS, CDR2 YFSETQ. V gave up 0 bases and J gave up 3 bases, with 9 bases separating them. CDR3 in DNA: TGCGCCAGCAGCTTGGCTCAGGGTCACACCGGGGAGCTGTTTTTT. Its protein product is CASSLAQGHTGELFF.

The CDR3 region has the DNA TGCGCCAGCAGTGCACTAGATGAGCAGTTCTTC. This sequence encodes CASSALDEQFF. The chain links TRBV10-2 to TRBJ2-1; possibly TRBD2 for D (5 bases). The germline gives CDR1 WSHSY, CDR2 SAAADI. The length of the CDR3 is 11 residues. The V end lost 4 bases, the J end lost 8 bases, and 6 bases lay between the germline ends.

The chain combines TRBV9 with TRBJ2-3, with 11 bases lining up with TRBD2. V shed 4 bases, J shed 6 bases, and the junction held 16 bases outside the gene matches. Germline V lookup: CDR1 SGDLS, CDR2 YYNGEE. This CDR3 spans 18 amino acids. CDR3 nucleotide sequence: TGTGCCAGCAGCCCCTCTGCCGGGACTAGCGGTCCACGGGATACGCAGTATTTT. This codes for CASSPSAGTSGPRDTQYF.

This chain joins TRBV27 and TRBJ2-1; D not resolved. The CDR3 runs to 15 residues. CDR1 is MNHEY, CDR2 SMNVEV, per germline (reference sequence). The V and J ends lost 3 bases and 4 bases respectively, with 13 bases between them. The CDR3 loop is CASSLVPTKYNEQFF. The CDR3 bases are TGTGCCAGCAGTTTGGTACCCACAAAGTACAATGAGCAGTTCTTC.